Below are 15 T cell receptor beta chains sequenced from a single sample in a study of blood T cell repertoires in COVID-19. Assay: immunoSEQ multiplex PCR; the TCRdb copy retains only in-frame clones and omits some. The sample gives 140,000 to 150,000 clones, around four fifths of which show up once; 6.2% is in the top ten. The material sequenced was PBMCs or T cells enriched from blood (not recorded which). The receptors here all came from a woman aged 40 to 49 who had recovered from COVID-19.

Only a few counts were recorded for this clone. This sequence joins TRBV29-1 and TRBJ2-1, with a possible D match to TRBD2 (6 bases). Deletions cut 6 bases from V and 11 bases from J, with 11 bases between. This CDR3 is 10 amino acids long. Germline assignment: CDR1 SQVTM and CDR2 ANQGSEA. CDR3 region: CSVWRGQQFF. DNA for the CDR3: TGCAGCGTCTGGAGGGGACAGCAGTTCTTC.

The rearrangement links TRBV29-1 to TRBJ2-1; D might be TRBD1 (7 bases). The V and J ends lost 7 bases and 5 bases respectively, with 30 bases between them. The CDR3 is 18 amino acids. The germline V gene encodes CDR1 SQVTM and CDR2 ANQGSEA. Here the CDR3 reads CSAATGSGGRDGNNEQFF. As DNA, the CDR3 is TGCAGCGCAGCGACAGGGAGTGGAGGGCGGGACGGCAACAATGAGCAGTTCTTC.

V is TRBV28 and J is TRBJ1-4, with a tentative D call TRBD1 (6 bases). The CDR3 covers 14 residues. Trimming took 2 bases from V and 7 from J, leaving 11 bases between them. Per the germline V gene, CDR1 is MDHEN and CDR2 is SYDVKM. CDR3 amino acids: CASSLGQGREKLFF. The CDR3 nucleotides read TGTGCCAGCAGTTTAGGGCAGGGGCGTGAAAAACTGTTTTTT. The full variable domain, its missing parts supplied by reference TRBV28 and TRBJ1-4, is DVKVTQSSRYLVKRTGEKVFLECVQDMDHENMFWYRQDPGLGLRLIYFSYDVKMKEKGDIPEGYSVSREKKERFSLILESASTNQTSMYLCASSLGQGREKLFFGSGTQLSVL.

V is TRBV2 and J is TRBJ2-5; D remains ambiguous. CDR1 and CDR2 from the germline V gene are SNHLY and FYNNEI. V was pared by 2 bases and J by 0 bases, with 19 bases between. The CDR3 has 18 amino acids. The CDR3: CASSEPVTSRRNQETQYF. CDR3 DNA sequence: TGTGCCAGCAGTGAACCTGTGACATCTCGGCGTAACCAAGAGACCCAGTACTTC.

The CDR3 DNA follows: TGTGCCAGCAGCGTAGTACAGTCCGGGGAGCTGTTTTTT. Its translation is CASSVVQSGELFF. This chain links TRBV9 with TRBJ2-2; D not resolved. Trimming shortened V by 0 bases and J by 6 bases, and 6 bases separated the two germline ends. There are 13 residues in the CDR3. CDR1 and CDR2 (germline): SGDLS, YYNGEE.

The rearrangement joins TRBV3-1 (or the pseudogene TRBV3-2) to TRBJ2-2, with TRBD1 as a possible D gene (6 bases). This CDR3 has 18 residues. Germline values: CDR1 LGHDT, CDR2 YNNKEL (reference sequence). Trimming took 0 bases from V and 6 from J, leaving 20 bases between them. In nucleotides, the CDR3 is TGTGCCAGCAGCCAAGATTGGGGGTCTGGGGGCAAAGCCGGGGAGCTGTTTTTT. Its protein product is CASSQDWGSGGKAGELFF.

The gene calls are TRBV9 and TRBJ1-3; a possible D gene is TRBD1 (6 bases). The V and J ends lost 0 bases and 7 bases respectively, with 17 bases between them. CDR1 SGDLS and CDR2 YYNGEE come from the germline V gene. The CDR3 loop spans 16 amino acids. CDR3 sequence: CASSVEITGHGNTIYF. Here the CDR3 DNA reads TGTGCCAGCAGCGTAGAGATAACAGGGCACGGTAACACCATATATTTT.

The rearrangement uses TRBV15 and TRBJ1-4; 10 nucleotides agree with TRBD1. The germline gives CDR1 LNHNV, CDR2 YYDKDF (reference sequence). V trimming: 5 bases; J trimming: 9 bases; junction bases outside the gene matches: 9. The CDR3 has 15 amino acids. The CDR3 DNA reads as TGTGCCACCAGCGCCCTGACAGGGGGCACACAAAAACTGTTTTTT. This sequence encodes CATSALTGGTQKLFF.

V is TRBV19 and J is TRBJ2-1; weak D call: TRBD2 (5 bases). Trimming removed 5 bases at V and 6 bases at J, with 17 bases between. Germline CDR1 LNHDA, CDR2 SQIVND (reference sequence). The CDR3 runs 15 residues. The CDR3 region is CASSPPGLTPNEQFF. The CDR3 DNA reads TGTGCCAGTAGTCCCCCAGGACTCACCCCCAATGAGCAGTTCTTC.

This chain uses TRBV18 with TRBJ2-7; the match to TRBD2 covers 9 bases. The CDR3 is 19 residues long. V trimming: 6 bases; J trimming: 0 bases; junction bases outside the gene matches: 18. Looked up from germline, CDR1 is KGHSH and CDR2 is LQKENI. This CDR3 reads CASSPSFPGLAAYSYEQYF. The CDR3 DNA is TGTGCCAGCTCCCCGAGCTTCCCGGGACTAGCTGCGTACTCCTACGAGCAGTACTTC.

This clone came up a few times. The rearrangement joins TRBV18 to TRBJ2-6, with D maybe TRBD2 (5 bases). The germline V gene has CDR1 KGHSH and CDR2 LQKENI. Deletions cut 5 bases from V and 0 bases from J, with 26 bases between. The CDR3 covers 21 residues. CDR3 protein: CASSFQRAVPSPSSGANVLTF. The CDR3 DNA reads TGTGCCAGCTCATTTCAGAGGGCAGTTCCTTCCCCTAGCTCTGGGGCCAACGTCCTGACTTTC.

This clone was detected only once. This chain links TRBV2 with TRBJ2-2; 14 bases line up with TRBD2. V shed 6 bases, J shed 5 bases, and the junction held 8 bases outside the gene matches. There are 17 residues in the CDR3. The germline gives CDR1 SNHLY, CDR2 FYNNEI. CDR3: CASSGTSGRWGTGELFF. Written as DNA, the CDR3 is TGTGCCAGCAGCGGGACTAGCGGGAGATGGGGAACCGGGGAGCTGTTTTTT.

The V gene is TRBV4-1, the J gene TRBJ2-4, with D unclear. Trimming left V 1 base short and J 1 base short, with 17 bases between. The CDR3 contains 18 residues. Germline V lookup: CDR1 MGHRA, CDR2 YSYEKL. The CDR3 reads CASSQGSVTLSAKNIQYF. The CDR3 coding sequence is TGCGCCAGCAGCCAAGGTTCCGTTACCCTTAGTGCCAAAAACATTCAGTACTTC.

CDR3 sequence reads: CASSLSSDRVNSPLHF. The CDR3 bases are TGTGCCAGCAGCTTAAGTAGCGACAGGGTTAATTCACCCCTCCACTTT. V usage is TRBV7-9 and J usage is TRBJ1-6; 7 bases are shared with TRBD1. Germline V gene lookup returns CDR1 SEHNR and CDR2 FQNEAQ (reference sequence). This CDR3 spans 16 amino acids. With 2 bases clipped from V and 6 bases from J, the junction kept 7 bases outside the gene matches.

CDR3 region: CAWDSGTGLFLGQFF. In DNA, the CDR3 is TGTGCCTGGGACTCCGGGACAGGACTCTTTCTTGGGCAGTTCTTC. The gene calls are TRBV30 and TRBJ2-1; 8 bases agree with TRBD1. Germline V gene sequence: CDR1 GTSNPN, CDR2 SVGIG (reference sequence). The CDR3 sequence is 15 residues long. Losses at the gene ends were 5 bases for V and 12 bases for J; bases not matched to a gene: 18.